Listed below are T cell receptor beta chains from one sample, sequenced in a study of T cell repertoires in ileal Crohn's disease. Produced via immunoSEQ multiplex PCR; TCRdb's table is partial and in-frame only. Among 7,200 or so clones listed, approximately 70% were seen once. The specimen sequenced was ileal tissue. Every receptor here comes from an adult with Crohn's disease. The CDR3 runs from the conserved cysteine through the conserved F or W.

v_call cdr3_aa
TRBV5-1 CASSLRGLPGQGNTIYF
TRBV2 CASRGNSPLHF
TRBV27 CASSLDRTGGLGDGYTF
TRBV29-1 CSVSTGTGHYTEAFF
TRBV7-2 CASGGTTYEQYF
TRBV5-8 CASRGTVYGYTF
TRBV9 CASSEGGPNEKLFF
TRBV30 CAWRLTLNTGELFF
TRBV29-1 CSVPQGGETQYF
TRBV4-1 CASSQVVGQSSGANVLTF
TRBV27 CASSSTWTGTSGEAFF
TRBV5-4 CASSSDRNEQFF
TRBV7-2 CASSLAGLGQETQYF
TRBV28 CASSRPGTVGYEQYF
TRBV7-2 CASNGDSSSNGYTF
TRBV6-1 CASSRRGGELFF
TRBV30 CAWNPGGNQPQHF
TRBV27 CASSWDRTGANPYTF
TRBV6-5 CASSSGLAPYNEQFF
TRBV9 CASSPRGSDGETQYF
TRBV5-1 CASSLKDSYEQYF
TRBV28 CASVQQGPLYGYTF
TRBV2 CASSLAGTDTQYF
TRBV10-3 CAISLVPGQGKGTEAFF
TRBV7-9 CASRQGDEKLFF
TRBV5-6 CASSRIPLDRANEKLFF
TRBV27 CASSSLQGGTDTQYF
TRBV5-1 CASSQPGQGPYSNQPQHF
TRBV5-1 CASSFGQGLEAFF
TRBV28 CAIATNTQYF
TRBV4-1 CASSQELRNTEAFF
TRBV28 CASSLMGYKLQGARINEQFF
TRBV13 CASSPRDSPNTEAFF
TRBV6-1 CASSEGRGTNYGYTF
TRBV28 CASRMDSANEQFF
TRBV28 CASSQSGTGMAEQYF
TRBV7-9 CASSLVVGPTDTQYF
TRBV6-5 CASSPQGSSTDTQYF
TRBV16 CASSLGQGPNSNQPQHF
TRBV9 CASSLPGTGANVLTF
TRBV9 CASSESGTEYEQYF
TRBV5-1 CASSLGGVSTEAFF
TRBV14 CASSQHYEQYF
TRBV7-3 CASSLSEREYNEQFF
TRBV9 CASSSPPGLRQFF
TRBV29-1 CSVELYLRGYTF
TRBV5-4 CASSLQGAGNTIYF
TRBV2 CASTSGLAGVYEQYF